These T cell receptor beta chains were read from a single sample in a study of cytomegalovirus exposure and HLA in healthy donors. This table comes from immunoSEQ multiplex PCR, and its TCRdb copy is limited to in-frame clones, with some not included. Of about 300,000 clones in the sample, 86% were seen once. Input material: PBMCs. Receptors were obtained from a man aged 40-49 years in good health and CMV-seropositive. Both conserved end residues are trimmed from each CDR3.

TRBJ2-7	TRBV9	ASSPLRGRYEQY
TRBJ2-7	TRBV6-5	AGTGTGTYEQY
TRBJ1-2	TRBV25-1	ASSAGTVYGYT
TRBJ2-3	TRBV7-2	ASSFYTDTQY
TRBJ2-5	TRBV7-2	ASSLGGWQETQY
TRBJ1-3	TRBV5-1	ASSSSTGHSGNTIY
TRBJ2-1	TRBV28	ASSSPREWAVEQF
TRBJ2-1	TRBV7-3	ASSLIGGTSGSYYNEQF
TRBJ2-1	TRBV27	ASSFGFQGNNEQF
TRBJ1-1	TRBV19	ASTSPGTGNTEAF
TRBJ1-5	TRBV4-1	ASSQGGTSGQPQH
TRBJ2-7	TRBV5-1	ASSLGDRGLEQY
TRBJ2-7	TRBV2	ASSDPKREIDEQY
TRBJ1-1	TRBV19	ASSDHGDNTEAF
TRBJ2-1	TRBV4-2	ASSQGPQLAGGRNEQF
TRBJ2-1	TRBV29-1	SVPGTAYLGPYNEQF
TRBJ2-7	TRBV5-6	ASSIGTSGSYEQY
TRBJ2-6	TRBV19	ASSTKRSGANVLT
TRBJ1-4	TRBV28	ASSLSFPLSEKLF
TRBJ2-7	TRBV28	ASSFGLAGYEQY
TRBJ1-6	TRBV2	ASSGSSGVNSPLH
TRBJ2-5	TRBV5-1	ASSLRTSGTNPYQETQY
TRBJ2-4	TRBV7-2	ASSRRETRNIQY
TRBJ2-1	TRBV4-1	ASSQDKDYRISYNEQF
TRBJ2-3	TRBV6-1	ASSSSGDTQY
TRBJ2-7	TRBV5-6	ASSLAQTYEQY
TRBJ2-3	TRBV10-3	AIKPDTDTQY
TRBJ1-5	TRBV29-1	SLPFGGRYQPQH
TRBJ2-1	TRBV5-8	ASSTGTYNEQF
TRBJ2-2	TRBV6-6	ASSFVAGGGTGELF
TRBJ1-1	TRBV6-1	ASSDLNSRE
TRBJ2-4	TRBV19	ASSIHRQGENIQY
TRBJ2-5	TRBV6-1	ASSDVGTPQETQY
TRBJ1-2	TRBV7-2	ASSFGTGLLYGYT
TRBJ2-4	TRBV5-1	ASSMLAGLGNIQY
TRBJ1-5	TRBV28	ASNTGVGNQPQH
TRBJ1-1	TRBV19	ASSIGERWTEAF
TRBJ1-1	TRBV18	ASSPPAANTEAF
TRBJ1-2	TRBV5-8	ASSLVTGEEGYT
TRBJ1-5	TRBV25-1	ASSDPGREQPQH
TRBJ2-1	TRBV18	ASSPLAGAYNEQF
TRBJ2-7	TRBV27	ASRTFTGGSEGYEQY
TRBJ1-6	TRBV7-8	ASSSAGTKESPLH
TRBJ2-7	TRBV19	ASSILGAGYHEQY